This T cell receptor beta chain was identified during a study of blood T cell repertoires in COVID-19. Study overall: PBMCs, B-cell-depleted T cells, or T cells provided the cDNA or gDNA that made up the material.

The V segment lost 2 bases and the J segment 1 base; nucleotides outside the gene matches: 9. CDR3 size: 17 residues. Germline V gene data show CDR1 as MDHEN and CDR2 as SYDVKM. Only in-frame clones appear in the TCRdb table, and some are missing; sequencing was by immunoSEQ multiplex PCR. Among about 360,000 clones listed, around 90% were seen once. This clonotype was obtained from a human donor in a cohort sampled during active COVID-19. V and J are TRBV28 and TRBJ2-3; 7 bases align to TRBD2. Sequencing was performed on peripheral blood. CDR3 region: CASSLPVTSAGTDTQYF. CDR3 DNA: TGTGCCAGCAGTTTACCCGTAACTAGCGCGGGCACAGATACGCAGTATTTT.